The sequence of this T cell receptor (beta chain) was determined in a study of monozygotic twins with inflammatory bowel disease. The V gene's germline CDR1 is SNHLY and CDR2 FYNNEI. The CDR3 has 17 amino acids. Molecular identifiers with 6-nucleotide sample barcodes were added during cDNA synthesis via template switching. TCRdb derives one entry per CDR3 protein from the 5' RACE reads, leaving out DNA. Its listing shows approximately 330,000 distinct CDR3 sequences. The receptor was isolated from a human donor with ulcerative colitis or Crohn's disease, or a healthy co-twin of an affected twin (not recorded which). Sequenced: blood. The rearrangement uses TRBV2 and TRBJ2-1; TCRdb gives TRBD1 as the D gene, but with no DNA this cannot be confirmed. This CDR3 is CASSGARAVPAYNEQFF. The variable domain in full, completed from reference TRBV2 and TRBJ2-1, reads EPEVTQTPSHQVTQMGQEVILRCVPISNHLYFYWYRQILGQKVEFLVSFYNNEISEKSEIFDDQFSVERPDGSNFTLKIRSTKLEDSAMYFCASSGARAVPAYNEQFFGPGTRLTVL.